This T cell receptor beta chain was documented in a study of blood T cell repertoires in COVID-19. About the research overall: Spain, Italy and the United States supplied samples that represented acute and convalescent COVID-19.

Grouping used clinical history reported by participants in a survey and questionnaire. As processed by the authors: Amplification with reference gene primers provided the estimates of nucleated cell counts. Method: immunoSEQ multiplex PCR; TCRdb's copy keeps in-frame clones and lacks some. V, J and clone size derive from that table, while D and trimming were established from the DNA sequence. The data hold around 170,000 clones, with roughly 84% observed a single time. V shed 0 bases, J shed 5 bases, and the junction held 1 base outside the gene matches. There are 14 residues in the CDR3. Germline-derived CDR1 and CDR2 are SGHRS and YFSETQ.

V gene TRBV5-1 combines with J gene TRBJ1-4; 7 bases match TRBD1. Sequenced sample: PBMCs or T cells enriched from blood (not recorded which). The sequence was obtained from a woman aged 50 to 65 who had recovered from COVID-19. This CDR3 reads CASSLVTGNEKLFF. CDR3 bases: TGCGCCAGCAGCTTGGTGACAGGGAATGAAAAACTGTTTTTT.